This T cell receptor beta chain was obtained from a study of a mutant IDH1 vaccine in newly diagnosed glioma (dated by TCRdb to the early 2020s). For the wider study: Across visits V03 through V10, patients got a total of eight vaccinations, given in weeks 1, 3, 5, 7, 11, 15, 19 and 23. Six visits were used for peripheral blood collection: V03 (baseline), V05, V07, V10, V12 and V13. Before enrollment, most patients had been given radiochemotherapy with temozolomide as standard therapy, while the rest had received either radiotherapy alone or temozolomide alone. Of the approximately 35 treated patients, roughly 60% were male and around 40% were female, and the mean age was approximately 39 years. Longitudinal TCRB deep sequencing was performed for about two dozen treated patients wherever samples were available for exploratory analyses. Vaccination began 4-6 weeks after radiotherapy alone, or alongside temozolomide cycles in the chemotherapy-containing groups. The study at large found these results: Selection of PBMC samples for TCRB deep sequencing was based on availability. Vaccine-induced immune responses across multiple MHC alleles were detected in 90% to 95% of patients. Pseudoprogression appeared unrelated to alterations in the top peripheral T cell clonotypes detected by TCRB sequencing. According to the authors, sample limitations meant that analyses of patient blood samples could not be reproduced.

Receptors were amplified or captured by the immunoSEQ multiplex PCR assay. Rearranged TCR beta chain sequences were amplified with the hsTCRB Kit following the manufacturer's protocol. Sequencing of TCRB libraries was carried out on an Illumina MiSeq. The original methods were these. Demultiplexing, trimming and gene mapping were performed with the kit vendor's proprietary platform. TCRdb holds this immuneACCESS table with in-frame rearrangements only. Some clones are missing; in checked studies, unresolved V genes explain under half, and the rest has no known cause. The D gene and trimming were derived from the DNA, and the V and J assignments and clone size from that table. Across this sample there are tens of thousands of clones, with over 70% seen only once. About 1.3% of the sample rests with the top ten. This specimen's time point label, per the study, means: week 23, last vaccination. Each vaccine dose, consisting of 300 ug of a 20-mer mutant IDH1 peptide in Montanide, was administered subcutaneously with topical imiquimod. Donors had newly diagnosed WHO grade 3 or 4 IDH1-mutant astrocytomas with loss of nuclear ATRX. The samples were drawn from NOA16, a multicentre, single-arm, open-label phase I trial in Germany that tested a mutant IDH1 peptide vaccine in humans for the first time. Genomic DNA for TCRB sequencing was isolated from EDTA blood with the DNeasy Blood and Tissue Kit.

This clone was observed a single time. No antigen is known for it. No qualities accompany the bases; no much larger clone lies one base away. The receptor comes from a man aged 35 to 55 with glioma. The sequences come from PBMCs, collected from a glioma patient whose treatment included an IDH1 peptide vaccine.

The DNA sequence is TGTGCTGGAAGCAGTGCTCAGAGCAATCAGCCCCAGCATTTT. This gives the protein CAGSSAQSNQPQHF. Rearrangement joined TRBV28 to TRBJ1-5; the D gene is not confidently resolved. Reading from cysteine to phenylalanine, the CDR3 counts 14 amino acids. The retained sequence is limited to the CDR3, 42 bases, with the frame set at the first base. Taken from the germline V gene, the CDR1 and CDR2 loops are MDHEN and SYDVKM.